The 10 T cell receptor beta chains presented below share a single source sample, sequenced in a study of T cells in Graves' hyperthyroidism and ophthalmopathy. It was RNA transcripts that yielded the amplified TCR beta CDR3 regions. Researchers ran a first-round RT-PCR on the TCR CDR3 using the HTBI primer set. TCRdb reprocessed the multiplex PCR reads via MiXCR and lists one record per CDR3 protein. The table shows hundreds of thousands of distinct CDR3 sequences, with roughly 46% occurring only once. The specimen sequenced was peripheral blood or thyroid tissue (not recorded which). The origin of the receptors is a woman between 18 and 30 years old with Graves' hyperthyroidism.

This clonotype has a handful of counts. The DNA of the CDR3 is TGTGCCAGCAGTTTAAACAGATATTCACCCCTCCACTTT. This gives the protein CASSLNRYSPLHF. The J gene is TRBJ1-6, the V gene TRBV7-2; D ambiguous. Germline V gene data show CDR1 as SGHTA and CDR2 as FQGNSA. The CDR3 totals 13 residues. V was pared by 6 bases and J by 8 bases, with 11 bases between.

This chain links TRBV29-1 with TRBJ1-6; no firm D call. The germline V gene has CDR1 SQVTM and CDR2 ANQGSEA. The CDR3 is 11 amino acids. Trimming pared 8 bases from V and 9 bases from J, leaving 11 bases between. CDR3: CSPTEGSPLHF. DNA of the CDR3: TGCAGCCCGACGGAGGGTTCACCCCTCCACTTT.

This chain connects TRBV7-2 to TRBJ1-2; D possibly corresponds to TRBD1 (6 bases). The CDR3 contains 13 residues. Between the trimmed V and J ends, which lost 3 bases and 5 bases, there was a span of 10 bases. CDR1 and CDR2 (germline): SGHTA, FQGNSA. This CDR3 reads CASSFGQRYGYTF. DNA of the CDR3: TGTGCCAGCAGCTTCGGACAGAGATATGGCTACACCTTC.

This clonotype was observed a handful of times. The chain has TRBV24-1 and TRBJ1-4, with 10 bases fitting TRBD1. CDR1 KGHDR and CDR2 SFDVKD come from the germline V gene. The CDR3 runs 14 residues. J was trimmed by 4 bases and V by 9 bases; bases with no gene match: 4. The CDR3 DNA sequence: TGTGCCACCCGCCGGACAGGGGGTAATGAAAAACTGTTTTTT. Its translation: CATRRTGGNEKLFF.

V gene TRBV20-1 combines with J gene TRBJ1-1; 10 bases are a match to TRBD1. J gave up 7 bases and V 1 base, and 3 bases lay outside the gene matches. Per the germline V gene, CDR1 is DFQATT and CDR2 is SNEGSKA (reference sequence). The CDR3 runs to 13 residues. The CDR3 coding sequence is TGCAGTGCTAGAGCCGGGACAGGGGTTGAAGCTTTCTTT. Translated: CSARAGTGVEAFF.

The chain employs TRBV25-1 and TRBJ1-1, with D possibly matching TRBD1 (5 bases). Looked up from germline, CDR1 is MGHDK and CDR2 is SYGVNS. This CDR3 spans 12 amino acids. Trimming stripped 6 bases from V and 5 bases from J, with 10 bases between. CDR3 DNA: TGTGCCAGCAGAAGGGGTTGGACTGAAGCTTTCTTT. Its translation is CASRRGWTEAFF.

This clonotype was detected ten times or more. The chain combines TRBV7-6 with TRBJ1-1; D may be TRBD1 (5 bases). V was pared by 0 bases and J by 5 bases, with 10 bases between. Germline-derived CDR1 and CDR2 are SGHVS and FNYEAQ. This CDR3 is 14 amino acids long. This CDR3 is CASSLAGVGTEAFF. The CDR3 DNA follows: TGTGCCAGCAGCTTAGCAGGGGTAGGGACTGAAGCTTTCTTT.

The chain uses TRBV7-6 and TRBJ2-5; 10 nucleotides align to TRBD2. Germline lookup yields CDR1 SGHVS and CDR2 FNYEAQ. The CDR3 covers 15 residues. With 4 bases clipped from V and 4 bases from J, the junction kept 6 bases outside the gene matches. CDR3 nucleotide sequence: TGTGCCAGCAGCTCCCTAGCGGGAGAGCGAGAGACCCAGTACTTC. It codes for CASSSLAGERETQYF.

This sequence joins TRBV7-9 and TRBJ2-2; 7 nucleotides line up with TRBD1. The V gene end was trimmed by 2 bases and the J gene end by 4 bases; junction bases not matched to a gene: 10. Germline values: CDR1 SEHNR, CDR2 FQNEAQ (reference sequence). The CDR3 consists of 17 residues. CDR3 loop: CASSLRGLADGTGELFF. In nucleotides, the CDR3 is TGTGCCAGCAGCTTAAGGGGGCTAGCTGACGGCACCGGGGAGCTGTTTTTT.

The chain uses TRBV5-1 and TRBJ2-2, with D hard to call. The CDR3 totals 9 residues. Germline V gene sequence: CDR1 SGHRS, CDR2 YFSETQ. V gave up 7 bases and J gave up 8 bases, with 3 bases separating them. CDR3 sequence reads: CASEGELFF. The CDR3 DNA is TGCGCCAGCGAAGGGGAGCTGTTTTTT.